Below are 21 T cell receptor beta chains sequenced from a single sample in a study of blood T cell repertoires in COVID-19 (dated by TCRdb to the early 2020s). The library came from the immunoSEQ multiplex PCR assay. TCRdb carries this immuneACCESS record with in-frame sequences only. Its versions omit some clonotypes, under half of them owing to an unresolved V gene in the studies checked, with the rest unexplained. A total of about 82,000 clones appear in this sample, around 80% of them only once. The ten largest clones add up to about 15% of the sample. The sample comprised peripheral blood. Receptor source: a woman aged 55-69 years with acute or convalescent COVID-19.

The chain carries TRBV5-4 and TRBJ2-1, with D maybe TRBD1 (5 bases). Between the trimmed V and J ends, which lost 4 bases and 5 bases, there was a span of 13 bases. The CDR3 contains 14 residues. Germline V lookup: CDR1 SGHNT, CDR2 YYREEE (reference sequence). The CDR3, as DNA: TGTGCCAGCAGCATTGACAGACAAAACAATGAGCAGTTCTTC. Translated: CASSIDRQNNEQFF.

This clone has only a few counts. The chain is built from TRBV6-2 or TRBV6-3 and TRBJ1-2, with 7 bases lining up with TRBD1. Trimming at V came to 0 bases and at J to 8 bases, leaving 12 bases not matched to a gene. The CDR3 consists of 16 residues. Germline-derived CDR1 and CDR2 are MNHEY and SVGEGT. The CDR3 reads CASSYSTTGLSKGYTF. The CDR3 DNA is TGTGCCAGCAGTTACTCGACGACAGGGCTTTCTAAGGGCTACACCTTC.

The V gene is TRBV9, the J gene TRBJ2-5; the match to TRBD2 covers 7 bases. The CDR3 runs 13 residues. CDR1 is SGDLS, CDR2 YYNGEE, per germline. The junction had 9 bases not matched to a gene; V was cut back by 0 bases and J by 13 bases. The CDR3 region is CASSVGSREVPYF. CDR3 coding DNA: TGTGCCAGCAGCGTAGGATCCCGGGAGGTTCCGTACTTC.

The chain has TRBV2 and TRBJ1-1; TRBD1 agrees at 7 bases. This CDR3 comprises 16 residues. The V and J ends lost 7 bases and 5 bases, in that order; junction bases with no gene match: 16. Germline V gene lookup returns CDR1 SNHLY and CDR2 FYNNEI. The CDR3 sequence is CASKWGRDRGGTEAFF. The CDR3 nucleotides are TGTGCCAGCAAGTGGGGCCGGGACAGAGGTGGAACTGAAGCTTTCTTT.

This rearrangement joins TRBV5-1 to TRBJ2-5; a weak D match, TRBD1 (6 bases). The CDR3 extends over 15 amino acids. V lost 4 bases and J lost 4, with 17 bases in between. Per the germline V gene, CDR1 is SGHRS and CDR2 is YFSETQ. Here the CDR3 DNA reads TGCGCCAGCAGCGTGGGATCGGGACACCCAGAGACCCAGTACTTC. Residues: CASSVGSGHPETQYF.

This sequence joins TRBV10-3 and TRBJ2-2; 9 bases align to TRBD1. The CDR3 has 14 residues. V trimming: 9 bases; J trimming: 3 bases; junction bases outside the gene matches: 5. Germline values: CDR1 ENHRY, CDR2 SYGVKD. The CDR3 reads CAMKGQGDTGELFF. As DNA, the CDR3 is TGTGCCATGAAGGGACAGGGTGACACCGGGGAGCTGTTTTTT.

The V and J genes are TRBV5-4 and TRBJ2-3; 9 nucleotides line up with TRBD2. The CDR3 consists of 15 residues. The germline V gene encodes CDR1 SGHNT and CDR2 YYREEE (reference sequence). V was pared by 1 base and J by 5 bases, with 5 bases of the junction left unmatched. The CDR3 loop reads CASSLSAGGLDTQYF. The CDR3 DNA reads as TGTGCCAGCAGCTTGTCAGCGGGAGGATTAGATACGCAGTATTTT.

The chain has TRBV30 and TRBJ1-2; tentative D call: TRBD1 (5 bases). V lost 7 bases, J lost 0 bases, and 6 bases lay in between. The CDR3 is 11 residues long. Germline CDR1 is GTSNPN and CDR2 is SVGIG (reference sequence). In nucleotides, the CDR3 is TGTGCCTCGACAGCTAACTATGGCTACACCTTC. As protein: CASTANYGYTF.

This chain links TRBV21-1 with TRBJ2-3; the table assigns TRBD2, which was not confirmed against the DNA. TRBV21-1 is a pseudogene locus. CDR3 length equals 15 residues. In DNA, the CDR3 is TGTGCCAGCAGCACCCGGGACTCCTCCACAGATACGCAGTATTTT. This gives the protein CASSTRDSSTDTQYF.

The rearrangement links TRBV11-2 to TRBJ2-1, with 8 bases aligning to TRBD1. Trimming took 4 bases from V and 15 from J; bases not matched to a gene: 11. CDR1 SGHAT and CDR2 FQNNGV come from the germline V gene. This CDR3 region has 13 residues. The CDR3 loop is CASSSTQDRERFF. The CDR3 DNA follows: TGTGCCAGCAGCTCAACCCAGGACAGGGAAAGGTTCTTC. Full variable domain (missing parts from reference TRBV11-2 and TRBJ2-1): EAGVAQSPRYKIIEKRQSVAFWCNPISGHATLYWYQQILGQGPKLLIQFQNNGVVDDSQLPKDRFSAERLKGVDSTLKIQPAKLEDSAVYLCASSSTQDRERFFGPGTRLTVL.

V and J are TRBV15 and TRBJ2-5; 8 nucleotides line up with TRBD2. The V gene end was trimmed by 2 bases and the J gene end by 3 bases; junction bases not matched to a gene: 5. Germline V lookup: CDR1 LNHNV, CDR2 YYDKDF (reference sequence). This CDR3 is built from 15 residues. CDR3 protein: CATSRTGTREETQYF. The CDR3 bases are TGTGCCACCAGCAGAACCGGGACTAGAGAAGAGACCCAGTACTTC.

The chain combines TRBV7-6 with TRBJ2-7; 10 positions agree with TRBD1. The junction had 5 bases not matched to a gene; V was cut back by 5 bases and J by 1 base. The CDR3 is 15 residues long. The germline CDR1 and CDR2 sequences are SGHVS and FNYEAQ. CDR3 in amino acids: CASSGGQGSSYEQYF. CDR3 in DNA: TGTGCCAGCAGCGGGGGACAGGGGAGTTCCTACGAGCAGTACTTC.

The V call is TRBV10-1, the J call TRBJ2-1; 11 bases match TRBD2. Per the germline V gene, CDR1 is WNHNN and CDR2 is SYGVQD (reference sequence). V shed 3 bases, J shed 3 bases, and the junction held 7 bases outside the gene matches. This CDR3 region has 17 residues. CDR3 in DNA: TGCGCCAGCAGTGACCCGCGACTAGCGGGGAACTACAATGAGCAGTTCTTC. It codes for CASSDPRLAGNYNEQFF.

The CDR3: CASSLSGTANTEAFF. Here the CDR3 DNA reads TGTGCCAGCAGCTTGTCCGGGACAGCGAACACTGAAGCTTTCTTT. The V and J genes are TRBV5-5 and TRBJ1-1, with TRBD1 matching 7 bases. CDR3 length equals 15 residues. The ends lost 1 base at V and 1 base at J; junction bases unmatched: 4. The V gene's germline CDR1 is SGHKS and CDR2 YYEKEE (reference sequence).

This clone showed up just once. The chain links TRBV5-4 to TRBJ1-1; D not certain. CDR3 length: 15 residues. V was shortened by 4 bases and J by 5 bases, with 18 bases between the two germline ends. Germline CDR1 and CDR2: SGHNT and YYREEE (reference sequence). CDR3 coding DNA: TGTGCCAGCAGCCGGACTCCTAAGCAAGGTACTGAAGCTTTCTTT. Translating it yields CASSRTPKQGTEAFF.

This chain links TRBV4-1 with TRBJ2-7; TRBD1 aligns across 7 bases. Germline lookup yields CDR1 MGHRA and CDR2 YSYEKL. Losses at the gene ends were 3 bases for V and 7 bases for J; bases not matched to a gene: 9. The length of the CDR3 is 14 residues. CDR3 loop: CASSQLGTAREQYF. DNA of the CDR3: TGCGCCAGCAGCCAGCTGGGGACAGCCCGAGAGCAGTACTTC.

The V call is TRBV7-2, the J call TRBJ1-1, with D possibly being TRBD1 (6 bases). Per the germline V gene, CDR1 is SGHTA and CDR2 is FQGNSA. The CDR3 spans 15 residues. Trimming removed 3 bases at V and 0 bases at J, with 11 bases between. CDR3 sequence: CASSLGGRVNTEAFF. In nucleotides, the CDR3 is TGTGCCAGCAGCTTGGGGGGGCGGGTGAACACTGAAGCTTTCTTT.

CDR3 loop: CASSLRTVTTNEKLFF. The CDR3 DNA sequence: TGTGCCAGTAGTCTCCGGACAGTTACAACTAATGAAAAACTGTTTTTT. This chain links TRBV19 with TRBJ1-4, with D perhaps matching TRBD1 (6 bases). Germline V gene lookup returns CDR1 LNHDA and CDR2 SQIVND (reference sequence). Trimming removed 5 bases at V and 0 bases at J, with 13 bases between. The CDR3 spans 16 residues.

The CDR3 sequence is CASSLGQRNTGELFF. The CDR3 nucleotides are TGTGCCAGCAGCCTGGGACAGAGGAACACCGGGGAGCTGTTTTTT. The rearrangement uses TRBV4-2 and TRBJ2-2; TRBD1 matches at 7 bases. With 4 bases clipped from V and 1 base from J, the junction kept 3 bases outside the gene matches. There are 15 residues in the CDR3. Germline V lookup: CDR1 LGHNA, CDR2 YNFKEQ.

The gene calls are TRBV10-3 and TRBJ2-1, with TRBD2 identical over 9 bases. The CDR3 is 12 amino acids. V trimming: 10 bases; J trimming: 9 bases; junction bases outside the gene matches: 7. Germline CDR1 is ENHRY and CDR2 is SYGVKD. CDR3 nucleotide sequence: TGTGCCACCACCATAGCGGGGGTTGAGCAGTTCTTC. As protein: CATTIAGVEQFF.

The chain combines TRBV5-4 with TRBJ2-5; 8 bases are a match to TRBD1. Losses at the gene ends were 8 bases for V and 1 base for J; bases not matched to a gene: 4. The CDR3 covers 13 residues. Germline V CDR1 and CDR2: SGHNT, YYREEE (reference sequence). The CDR3 loop reads CASSTGAQETQYF. CDR3 nucleotides: TGTGCCAGTTCGACAGGGGCCCAAGAGACCCAGTACTTC.